This TCR beta chain was captured in a study of blood T cell repertoires in COVID-19. For the study at large: Acute and convalescent COVID-19 specimens originated in the United States, Italy and Spain. T cells, B-cell-depleted T cells, or PBMCs provided the cDNA or gDNA that served as material.

Assay used: immunoSEQ multiplex PCR; TCRdb lists only in-frame clones, some missing. The repertoire consists of approximately 180,000 clones, with nearly 80% occurring once and the leading ten covering roughly 28%. Trimming removed 0 bases at V and 4 bases at J, with 12 bases between. The CDR3 is 15 amino acids. Germline CDR1 and CDR2: MGHRA and YSYEKL. The TCR sequence derives from a woman in her 70s with acute or convalescent COVID-19. The specimen sequenced was peripheral blood. The chain links TRBV4-1 to TRBJ1-1, with a possible D match to TRBD1 (5 bases). CDR3 in DNA: TGCGCCAGCAGCCAAGAACGGGGGATCGGCACTGAAGCTTTCTTT. Protein sequence: CASSQERGIGTEAFF.